One sample yielded the 22 T cell receptor beta chains listed below, sequenced in a study of cytomegalovirus exposure and HLA in healthy donors. PCR used 60 Vbeta primers and 13 Jbeta primers. The protocol was immunoSEQ multiplex PCR, while the TCRdb copy is restricted to in-frame clones and leaves out a portion. The sample includes about 120,000 clones, about three quarters of them seen just once. The specimen was PBMCs. The receptor set was obtained from a man aged 25 to 40 in good health and CMV-seronegative.

This clone was observed a few times. DNA for the CDR3: TGTGCCAGCAGCCTTCTGGGGACTAGCCCCTACACAGATACGCAGTATTTT. It specifies CASSLLGTSPYTDTQYF. J is TRBJ2-3 and V is TRBV14; 9 bases agree with TRBD2. Losses at the gene ends were 4 bases for V and 2 bases for J; bases not matched to a gene: 10. Germline V gene data show CDR1 as SGHDN and CDR2 as FVKESK. The length of the CDR3 is 17 residues. The full variable domain, with the rest looked up from reference TRBV14 and TRBJ2-3, is EAGVTQFPSHSVIEKGQTVTLRCDPISGHDNLYWYRRVMGKEIKFLLHFVKESKQDESGMPNNRFLAERTGGTYSTLKVQPAELEDSGVYFCASSLLGTSPYTDTQYFGPGTRLTVL.

The chain employs TRBV28 and TRBJ1-5; 10 bases align to TRBD1. After removal of 5 bases from V and 7 bases from J, the junction contained 14 bases not matched to a gene. From germline, CDR1 is MDHEN and CDR2 SYDVKM. The CDR3 sequence is 17 residues long. CDR3 residues: CASSARAGTGDGQPQHF. CDR3 bases: TGTGCCAGCAGTGCCAGGGCCGGGACAGGGGACGGCCAGCCCCAGCATTTT. Looking up the rest from reference TRBV28 and TRBJ1-5 gives the full variable domain: DVKVTQSSRYLVKRTGEKVFLECVQDMDHENMFWYRQDPGLGLRLIYFSYDVKMKEKGDIPEGYSVSREKKERFSLILESASTNQTSMYLCASSARAGTGDGQPQHFGDGTRLSIL.

V and J are TRBV27 and TRBJ1-4; no clear D. Germline CDR1 and CDR2: MNHEY and SMNVEV (reference sequence). This CDR3 has 16 amino acids. V lost 0 bases to trimming and J lost 0 bases, with 8 bases between them. The CDR3 loop is CASSLSRVTTNEKLFF. The CDR3 DNA reads TGTGCCAGCAGTTTATCTCGGGTCACAACTAATGAAAAACTGTTTTTT.

The V gene is TRBV7-9, the J gene TRBJ2-5; TRBD2 is a possible D gene (5 bases). Germline values: CDR1 SEHNR, CDR2 FQNEAQ (reference sequence). Trimming removed 5 bases from V and 5 bases from J, with 18 bases in between. The length of the CDR3 is 15 residues. CDR3: CASSIATGIVETQYF. In nucleotides, the CDR3 is TGTGCCAGCAGCATCGCTACGGGGATTGTGGAGACCCAGTACTTC.

The rearrangement links TRBV5-1 to TRBJ2-7; 9 bases match TRBD1. Looked up from germline, CDR1 is SGHRS and CDR2 is YFSETQ. Trimming removed 3 bases from V and 1 base from J; junction bases left unmatched: 14. The CDR3 has 18 amino acids. The CDR3 protein is CASSWGVWDRVGSYEQYF. The CDR3 DNA reads as TGCGCCAGCAGCTGGGGAGTGTGGGACAGGGTCGGATCCTACGAGCAGTACTTC.

This chain joins TRBV5-7 and TRBJ2-7; 8 positions agree with TRBD1. TRBV5-7 qualifies as an ORF whose function is uncertain. The CDR3 is made up of 13 amino acids. V trimming: 4 bases; J trimming: 4 bases; junction bases outside the gene matches: 4. CDR3 sequence reads: CASSRTGSYEQYF. CDR3 coding DNA: TGTGCCAGCAGCCGGACAGGGAGTTACGAGCAGTACTTC.

There are a few counts of this clone. J is TRBJ1-4 and V is TRBV25-1, with a weak D call TRBD1 (6 bases). The germline CDR1 and CDR2 sequences are MGHDK and SYGVNS. The CDR3 length is 15 residues. Trimming took 5 bases from V and 4 from J, leaving 14 bases between them. As DNA, the CDR3 is TGTGCCAGCAGTCCGGGACAAGGGTATAATGAAAAACTGTTTTTT. Amino acids: CASSPGQGYNEKLFF.

V and J are TRBV6-1 and TRBJ2-2, with a possible D match to TRBD1 (5 bases). V was pared by 1 base and J by 3 bases, with 18 bases between. Germline-derived CDR1 and CDR2 are MNHNS and SASEGT. The CDR3 loop spans 18 amino acids. For the CDR3, the DNA is TGTGCCAGCAGTGAAGGCGTCAGGACACGAGGATACACCGGGGAGCTGTTTTTT. It encodes CASSEGVRTRGYTGELFF.

Regarding this clone: At one end, the junction sequence differs from germline, possibly due to a read error. The chain is built from TRBV7-9 and TRBJ2-2; 8 bases are shared with TRBD2. The germline V gene has CDR1 SEHNR and CDR2 FQNEAQ (reference sequence). CDR3 length: 16 residues. The CDR3 is CSSSSDTGGDSGELFF. The CDR3 nucleotides read TGTTCCAGCAGCTCTGATACGGGGGGGGATTCCGGGGAGCTGTTTTTT.

The chain carries TRBV7-9 and TRBJ2-5; TRBD2 aligns across 13 bases. CDR1 and CDR2 from the germline V gene are SEHNR and FQNEAQ (reference sequence). Losses at the gene ends were 5 bases for V and 5 bases for J; bases not matched to a gene: 8. This CDR3 comprises 16 residues. The CDR3 DNA follows: TGTGCCAGCAGCCCCGGGACTAGCGGGGTGAGGGAGACCCAGTACTTC. Translation gives CASSPGTSGVRETQYF. Using reference TRBV7-9 and TRBJ2-5 for the parts outside the CDR3, the full variable domain is DTGVSQNPRHKITKRGQNVTFRCDPISEHNRLYWYRQTLGQGPEFLTYFQNEAQLEKSRLLSDRFSAERPKGSFSTLEIQRTEQGDSAMYLCASSPGTSGVRETQYFGPGTRLLVL.

V is TRBV28 and J is TRBJ1-2; 8 bases match TRBD1. CDR1 is MDHEN, CDR2 SYDVKM, per germline. V was clipped by 6 bases and J by 7 bases; unmatched bases: 7. This CDR3 has 13 amino acids. CDR3 in DNA: TGTGCCAGCAGGAGCGGACAGGGCGGTGGCTACACCTTC. Its translation: CASRSGQGGGYTF.

V gene TRBV28 combines with J gene TRBJ1-2; 8 bases map to TRBD1. The CDR3 spans 13 residues. V shed 5 bases, J shed 4 bases, and the junction held 3 bases outside the gene matches. Germline CDR1 is MDHEN and CDR2 is SYDVKM. Here the CDR3 reads CASSLTGGYGYTF. For the CDR3, the DNA is TGTGCCAGCAGTCTCACAGGGGGCTATGGCTACACCTTC.

The V gene is TRBV6-5, the J gene TRBJ2-3; D might be TRBD2 (6 bases). The CDR3 consists of 12 residues. Germline values: CDR1 MNHEY, CDR2 SVGAGI. Trimming removed 6 bases at V and 5 bases at J, with 9 bases between. The CDR3 DNA is TGTGCCAGCAGCCCCGGGGGAGATACGCAGTATTTT. The encoded protein is CASSPGGDTQYF.

The chain employs TRBV4-3 and TRBJ2-5; weak D call: TRBD2 (5 bases). The germline V gene encodes CDR1 LGHNA and CDR2 YSLEER. The CDR3 is 15 amino acids. The V end lost 0 bases, the J end lost 2 bases, and 10 bases lay between the germline ends. This CDR3 reads CASSQDLTRQETQYF. CDR3 in DNA: TGCGCCAGCAGCCAAGACCTCACTAGGCAAGAGACCCAGTACTTC.

The V and J genes are TRBV5-4 and TRBJ2-7, with 9 bases matching TRBD1. The length of the CDR3 is 16 residues. Trimming took 4 bases from V and 4 from J; bases not matched to a gene: 12. Germline V gene data show CDR1 as SGHNT and CDR2 as YYREEE (reference sequence). CDR3: CASSPDTGTGRYEQYF. DNA of the CDR3: TGTGCCAGCAGCCCCGACACCGGGACAGGGCGATACGAGCAGTACTTC.

The chain links TRBV12-5 to TRBJ1-5; 8 bases line up with TRBD1. J gave up 0 bases and V 2 bases, and 15 bases lay outside the gene matches. This CDR3 has 20 amino acids. The germline CDR1 and CDR2 sequences are LGHNT and FRNRAP. In DNA, the CDR3 is TGTGCTAGTGGTTTGCAAGTAGGTACAGGGGGGATATATAGCAATCAGCCCCAGCATTTT. Its translation: CASGLQVGTGGIYSNQPQHF.

This chain joins TRBV7-9 and TRBJ2-1; a possible D gene is TRBD2 (6 bases). The germline V and J ends were trimmed by 6 bases and 5 bases, with 17 bases remaining between them. Germline lookup yields CDR1 SEHNR and CDR2 FQNEAQ (reference sequence). The CDR3 covers 15 residues. In DNA form, the CDR3 reads TGTGCCAGCAGTCGCCCCGGGACTGCCCACAATGAGCAGTTCTTC. Its translation is CASSRPGTAHNEQFF.

The chain employs TRBV13 and TRBJ1-3; 9 nucleotides align to TRBD1. Germline CDR1 PRHDT, CDR2 FYEKMQ (reference sequence). Trimming took 6 bases from V and 7 from J; bases not matched to a gene: 10. The CDR3 consists of 15 residues. CDR3 region: CASRLLGQGWNTIYF. In DNA, the CDR3 is TGTGCCAGCAGGTTGTTGGGACAGGGATGGAACACCATATATTTT.

This chain joins TRBV6-4 and TRBJ1-5; 12 bases fit TRBD1. This CDR3 comprises 19 residues. Unmatched junction bases numbered 11, after V lost 2 bases and J lost 3 bases. Germline lookup yields CDR1 MRHNA and CDR2 SNTAGT. CDR3 nucleotides: TGTGCCAGCAGTGACCCACATCCTCGGGACAGGGGGCCCAATCAGCCCCAGCATTTT. Translated, it gives CASSDPHPRDRGPNQPQHF.

The CDR3 DNA follows: TGTGCCATCAGGACCGTAACAGGGGGCGCTTCAGGAAACACCATATATTTT. Encoded protein: CAIRTVTGGASGNTIYF. The J gene is TRBJ1-3, the V gene TRBV10-3, with 9 bases lining up with TRBD1. The ends lost 6 bases at V and 4 bases at J; junction bases unmatched: 13. The CDR3 has 17 amino acids. Germline CDR1 and CDR2: ENHRY and SYGVKD.

This chain connects TRBV4-1 to TRBJ2-6, with TRBD2 matching 7 bases. CDR1 and CDR2 (germline): MGHRA, YSYEKL. The length of the CDR3 is 17 residues. The V gene end was trimmed by 0 bases and the J gene end by 2 bases; junction bases not matched to a gene: 4. The CDR3, as DNA: TGCGCCAGCAGCCAAGATTTTGCGGGGGCTGGGGCCAACGTCCTGACTTTC. It is translated as CASSQDFAGAGANVLTF.

The CDR3: CASSPFRGHNEKLFF. The CDR3 nucleotides read TGTGCCAGCAGTCCTTTTAGGGGACATAATGAAAAACTGTTTTTT. This chain links TRBV25-1 with TRBJ1-4, with a weak D call TRBD1 (6 bases). The CDR3 is 15 amino acids. Trimming took off 5 bases at V and 4 bases at J, with 14 bases between the two ends. Germline V gene lookup returns CDR1 MGHDK and CDR2 SYGVNS.